The present T cell receptor beta chain was sequenced within a study of T cells in Graves' hyperthyroidism and ophthalmopathy. Only a few counts were recorded for this clonotype. The antigen remains unidentified. From germline, CDR1 is MNHNS and CDR2 SASEGT. V trimming: 8 bases; J trimming: 6 bases; junction bases outside the gene matches: 11. The CDR3 has 14 residues. TCR beta CDR3 regions were amplified from RNA. During a first-round RT-PCR of the TCR CDR3, the HTBI primer set was used. MiXCR was run by TCRdb on the multiplex PCR reads, yielding one entry per CDR3 protein. The sample holds 370,000 or so distinct CDR3 sequences; 13% are singletons and the top ten take less than 25%. Study results and limitations: Onset of ophthalmopathy came a median around 7.1 months after the model predicted it.

The receptor was derived from a man aged 25 to 40 with Graves' hyperthyroidism that later progressed to Graves' ophthalmopathy. Sequencing was performed on blood. The chain uses TRBV6-1 and TRBJ2-3; TRBD2 matches at 7 bases. The CDR3 loop reads CASSYGTIRDTQYF. The DNA of the CDR3 is TGTGCCAGCTCGTACGGGACTATACGCGATACGCAGTATTTT.